Below, 23 T cell receptor beta chains from the same sample are listed, as sequenced in a study of beta chain features in type 1 diabetes. Expressed TCRB transcripts were sequenced after all isolated RNA was converted to cDNA. Profiled with immunoSEQ multiplex PCR; TCRdb holds only in-frame clones, not every one. This table holds a few hundred thousand clones, 9.5% to 12% found once. The sample consisted of naive CD4+ T cells from blood. The receptors here all came from a woman aged 25 to 39 in good health.

The table lists this clone with a few counts. The chain is built from TRBV29-1 and TRBJ2-5, with 8 bases lining up with TRBD2. The CDR3 runs to 15 residues. The V gene end was trimmed by 1 base and the J gene end by 3 bases; junction bases not matched to a gene: 7. Germline CDR1 SQVTM, CDR2 ANQGSEA. For the CDR3, the DNA is TGCAGCGTTGAAGCCCGGGGAGCGGGGGAAGAGACCCAGTACTTC. Translation gives CSVEARGAGEETQYF.

The table lists this clone with a few counts. The chain combines TRBV28 with TRBJ2-1; TRBD1 is a possible D gene (5 bases). This CDR3 is 12 amino acids long. V gave up 7 bases and J gave up 5 bases, with 9 bases separating them. Germline V gene lookup returns CDR1 MDHEN and CDR2 SYDVKM. CDR3 residues: CASTQGNNEQFF. CDR3 nucleotides: TGTGCCAGCACTCAGGGAAACAATGAGCAGTTCTTC.

This clone was recorded a few times. The genes are TRBV2 and TRBJ1-1; D is possibly TRBD1 (5 bases). CDR3 length equals 14 residues. Germline assignment: CDR1 SNHLY and CDR2 FYNNEI. V lost 7 bases, J lost 5 bases, and 17 bases lay in between. The CDR3 sequence is CASNWGGEETEAFF. CDR3 nucleotides: TGTGCCAGCAATTGGGGGGGGGAGGAAACTGAAGCTTTCTTT.

A word on this clone: Distinct nucleotide sequences in the sample also encode this CDR3. This chain uses TRBV30 with TRBJ2-6; 7 bases map to TRBD1. The CDR3 runs 15 residues. After removal of 1 base from V and 4 bases from J, the junction contained 4 bases not matched to a gene. The germline V gene encodes CDR1 GTSNPN and CDR2 SVGIG (reference sequence). This CDR3 reads CAWSADRAGANVLTF. Here the CDR3 DNA reads TGTGCCTGGAGTGCCGACAGGGCCGGGGCCAACGTCCTGACTTTC.

A few counts support this clone. The chain couples TRBV30 to TRBJ2-2; D is uncertain. Germline loops: CDR1 GTSNPN, CDR2 SVGIG (reference sequence). The CDR3 has 11 amino acids. The V gene lost 2 bases and the J gene lost 6 bases, with 4 bases spanning the gap. The CDR3 here is CAWSHPGELFF. In DNA form, the CDR3 reads TGTGCCTGGAGTCATCCCGGGGAGCTGTTTTTT.

The rearrangement joins TRBV7-2 to TRBJ1-2; 9 positions agree with TRBD1. Unmatched junction bases numbered 0, after V lost 5 bases and J lost 2 bases. Germline V gene lookup returns CDR1 SGHTA and CDR2 FQGNSA. This CDR3 spans 13 amino acids. The CDR3 DNA is TGTGCCAGCAGCGGGACAGGGAACTATGGCTACACCTTC. Residues: CASSGTGNYGYTF.

A few counts support this clone. V and J are TRBV4-3 and TRBJ2-3; 9 nucleotides agree with TRBD2. V was clipped by 1 base and J by 0 bases; unmatched bases: 11. CDR3 length equals 19 residues. Germline CDR1 and CDR2: LGHNA and YSLEER. The CDR3 region has the DNA TGCGCCAGCAGCCAAGCCTCTTCGGGGCTAGCGGGAAGCACAGATACGCAGTATTTT. It codes for CASSQASSGLAGSTDTQYF.

This clone appeared a few times. The rearrangement links TRBV19 to TRBJ2-7; 9 nucleotides align to TRBD2. Germline V gives CDR1 LNHDA, CDR2 SQIVND (reference sequence). Trimming removed 5 bases from V and 0 bases from J; junction bases left unmatched: 5. CDR3 length equals 15 residues. For the CDR3, the DNA is TGTGCCAGTAGTCGACTAGCGGTTAGCTCCTACGAGCAGTACTTC. This translates into CASSRLAVSSYEQYF.

This chain links TRBV15 with TRBJ1-5; 7 bases agree with TRBD1. Trimming took 5 bases from V and 5 from J; bases not matched to a gene: 6. The CDR3 extends over 14 amino acids. CDR1 and CDR2 from the germline V gene are LNHNV and YYDKDF (reference sequence). CDR3 residues: CATSLRTGYQPQHF. DNA for the CDR3: TGTGCCACCAGCCTCCGGACAGGTTATCAGCCCCAGCATTTT.

This clone came up a few times. Other DNA sequences in this specimen translate into the identical CDR3. The chain joins TRBV5-1 to TRBJ2-1; 10 positions match TRBD2. CDR1 SGHRS and CDR2 YFSETQ come from the germline V gene. V was clipped by 0 bases and J by 3 bases; unmatched bases: 0. The CDR3 is 15 residues long. The DNA for the CDR3 is TGCGCCAGCAGCTTGGGGACTAGCGGCTACAATGAGCAGTTCTTC. Encoded protein: CASSLGTSGYNEQFF.

V usage is TRBV7-9 and J usage is TRBJ2-5, with 8 bases aligning to TRBD2. Germline values: CDR1 SEHNR, CDR2 FQNEAQ (reference sequence). Germline trimming cut 5 bases from V and 3 bases from J; bases unmatched to any gene: 5. The CDR3 has 14 residues. The chain's CDR3 is CASSGLAFEETQYF. The CDR3 nucleotides read TGTGCCAGCAGCGGACTAGCTTTCGAAGAGACCCAGTACTTC.

The CDR3 is CAWSKKGLALNNEQFF. CDR3 DNA: TGTGCCTGGAGTAAAAAGGGACTAGCGCTTAACAATGAGCAGTTCTTC. The genes are TRBV30 and TRBJ2-1; 10 nucleotides align to TRBD2. Germline CDR1 reads GTSNPN; CDR2 reads SVGIG (reference sequence). V gave up 2 bases and J gave up 5 bases; unmatched junction bases: 9. CDR3 size: 16 residues.

This clone was counted between two and nine times. V gene TRBV7-9 combines with J gene TRBJ2-4; possibly TRBD2 for D (7 bases). V shed 2 bases and J shed 1 base, with 18 bases lying between them. CDR3 length: 18 residues. Germline lookup yields CDR1 SEHNR and CDR2 FQNEAQ (reference sequence). The chain's CDR3 is CASSLLGRGAAAKNIQYF. In DNA, the CDR3 is TGTGCCAGCAGCTTATTAGGGAGGGGGGCCGCGGCCAAAAACATTCAGTACTTC.

This chain connects TRBV30 to TRBJ2-7; D ambiguous. Germline V gene lookup returns CDR1 GTSNPN and CDR2 SVGIG (reference sequence). Trimming cost V 1 base and J 6 bases, with 7 bases left between them. The CDR3 loop spans 11 amino acids. The CDR3 region is CAWSAGLEQYF. The CDR3 DNA sequence: TGTGCCTGGAGTGCCGGTCTCGAGCAGTACTTC.

This chain links TRBV5-6 with TRBJ2-3; tentative D call: TRBD2 (5 bases). Trimming cost V 1 base and J 0 bases, with 12 bases left between them. CDR3 size: 16 residues. Germline V gives CDR1 SGHDT, CDR2 YYEEEE. The CDR3 DNA reads as TGTGCCAGCAGCTTGAGGCCTAGCTATAGCACAGATACGCAGTATTTT. Protein product: CASSLRPSYSTDTQYF.

This clone was seen a few times. This chain uses TRBV9 with TRBJ2-2; 7 nucleotides agree with TRBD1. The CDR3 is made up of 14 amino acids. Trimming cost V 3 bases and J 8 bases; bases outside gene matches: 7. In germline, CDR1 is SGDLS, CDR2 YYNGEE. The CDR3 sequence is CASSEQGDVGELFF. Here the CDR3 DNA reads TGTGCCAGCAGCGAGCAGGGGGATGTGGGGGAGCTGTTTTTT. Drawing the rest from reference TRBV9 and TRBJ2-2, the complete variable domain is DSGVTQTPKHLITATGQRVTLRCSPRSGDLSVYWYQQSLDQGLQFLIQYYNGEERAKGNILERFSAQQFPDLHSELNLSSLELGDSALYFCASSEQGDVGELFFGEGSRLTVL.

The chain joins TRBV27 to TRBJ2-3; 8 positions match TRBD1. The ends lost 4 bases at V and 1 base at J; junction bases unmatched: 4. Germline V gives CDR1 MNHEY, CDR2 SMNVEV (reference sequence). The CDR3 is 15 amino acids. The CDR3 DNA follows: TGTGCCAGCAGTTACGGACAGGGTGGCACAGATACGCAGTATTTT. Its translation is CASSYGQGGTDTQYF.

This clone was counted between two and nine times. The V gene is TRBV18, the J gene TRBJ2-3; D call uncertain. The V end was cut by 0 bases, the J end by 6 bases, with 4 bases between. CDR3 length: 12 residues. The germline gives CDR1 KGHSH, CDR2 LQKENI. DNA of the CDR3: TGTGCCAGCTCACCACCGCGGGATACGCAGTATTTT. As protein: CASSPPRDTQYF. The full variable domain, completed using reference TRBV18 and TRBJ2-3, is NAGVMQNPRHLVRRRGQEARLRCSPMKGHSHVYWYRQLPEEGLKFMVYLQKENIIDESGMPKERFSAEFPKEGPSILRIQQVVRGDSAAYFCASSPPRDTQYFGPGTRLTVL.

Written as DNA, the CDR3 is TGTGCCAGCACCACTGCCGGGACAGGGGAGAACGAGCAGTACTTC. Translating it yields CASTTAGTGENEQYF. The chain recombines TRBV28 with TRBJ2-7; 10 positions match TRBD1. This CDR3 contains 15 residues. The junction had 11 bases not matched to a gene; V was cut back by 7 bases and J by 5 bases. Germline-derived CDR1 and CDR2 are MDHEN and SYDVKM. The whole variable domain, remainder taken from reference TRBV28 and TRBJ2-7, is DVKVTQSSRYLVKRTGEKVFLECVQDMDHENMFWYRQDPGLGLRLIYFSYDVKMKEKGDIPEGYSVSREKKERFSLILESASTNQTSMYLCASTTAGTGENEQYFGPGTRLTVT.

The V gene is TRBV7-2, the J gene TRBJ2-5; maybe TRBD2 (5 bases). This CDR3 is built from 15 residues. Germline values: CDR1 SGHTA, CDR2 FQGNSA. Trimming pared 3 bases from V and 1 base from J, leaving 12 bases between. The CDR3 is CASSLLRSGQETQYF. CDR3 bases: TGTGCCAGCAGCTTGTTGCGCAGCGGCCAAGAGACCCAGTACTTC.

This clone was observed a few times. The chain employs TRBV7-2 and TRBJ2-3; TRBD2 agrees at 7 bases. This CDR3 is built from 16 residues. Losses at the gene ends were 2 bases for V and 1 base for J; bases not matched to a gene: 6. Germline assignment: CDR1 SGHTA and CDR2 FQGNSA. The CDR3 coding sequence is TGTGCCAGCAGCTTACCGACTAGCCCGGGCACAGATACGCAGTATTTT. As protein: CASSLPTSPGTDTQYF.

In its sample, this clone was seen a few times. The chain recombines TRBV27 with TRBJ2-5, with a weak D call TRBD2 (6 bases). V was cut by 2 bases and J by 5 bases, with 9 bases left in between. CDR3 size: 13 residues. Germline V gene data show CDR1 as MNHEY and CDR2 as SMNVEV (reference sequence). CDR3 residues: CASSLAGLETQYF. The CDR3 DNA reads TGTGCCAGCAGTTTAGCGGGACTCGAGACCCAGTACTTC.

The chain is built from TRBV28 and TRBJ1-2; no firm D call. The germline V and J ends were trimmed by 3 bases and 5 bases, with 7 bases remaining between them. The length of the CDR3 is 12 residues. Germline V gene lookup returns CDR1 MDHEN and CDR2 SYDVKM. Here the CDR3 reads CASSLQAYGYTF. As DNA, the CDR3 is TGTGCCAGCAGTTTGCAAGCGTATGGCTACACCTTC.